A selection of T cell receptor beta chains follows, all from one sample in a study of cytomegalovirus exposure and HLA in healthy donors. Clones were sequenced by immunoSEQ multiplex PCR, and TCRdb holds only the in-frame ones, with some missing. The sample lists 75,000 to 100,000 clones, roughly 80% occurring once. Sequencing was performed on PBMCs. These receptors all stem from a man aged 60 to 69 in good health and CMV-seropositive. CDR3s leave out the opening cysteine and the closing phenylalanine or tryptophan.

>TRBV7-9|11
ASRVLPSETQY
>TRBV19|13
ASSIASDLNTEAF
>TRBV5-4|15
ASSLGLTSGISYEQY
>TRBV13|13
ASSFRANNNSPLH
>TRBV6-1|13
ASSEPVTGNQPQH
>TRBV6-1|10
ASSDSGEKLF
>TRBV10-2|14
ASSQGGRYSNQPQH
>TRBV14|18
ASSQEPVWTPNSGANVLT
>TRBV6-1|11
ASSEWGDTEAF
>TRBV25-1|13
ASSTTGGRGETQY
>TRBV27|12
ASSPRDRLYGYT
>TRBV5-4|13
ASSPDRARNSPLH
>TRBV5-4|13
ASSLGEGKGYEQY
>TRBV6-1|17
ASSEAVPGEAPGGRPLH
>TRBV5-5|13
ASNSISGGGSPLH
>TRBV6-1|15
ASSERTGSSYNSPLH
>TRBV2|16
ASRGTVRGQGSDYGYT
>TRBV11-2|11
ASSGSDRAEQY
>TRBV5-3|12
ARHTSDRTDTQY
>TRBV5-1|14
ASSPGASGGIHEQF
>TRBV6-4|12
ASSQGDRIGELF
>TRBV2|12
ASSGLQGASEQY